This is a list of T cell receptor beta chains from one sample in a study of shared clonotypes between healthy human individuals. The table came from immunoSEQ multiplex PCR; TCRdb's copy has only in-frame clones and leaves some out. The sample has roughly 660,000 clones; less than 95% are singletons. Sequenced sample: memory CD8+ T cells from PBMCs. Every receptor here comes from a young man in good health. Some clones in this sample may be carry-over from other donors' samples. Both conserved end residues are part of each CDR3. The D gene is left open where the match is weak. Only part of the rows carry a size: once, few, many, or a class if the clone is expanded.

abundance: once
v_gene: TRBV5-1
d_gene: TRBD1
j_gene: TRBJ2-5
CDR3nt: TGCGCCAGCAGGAGTTTAACAGGGGGTAAAGAGACCCAGTACTTC
CDR3aa: CASRSLTGGKETQYF

abundance: once
v_gene: TRBV9
d_gene: NA
j_gene: TRBJ2-7
CDR3nt: TGTGCCAGCAGCCCTAGTCAGGCCCGGGGGCGCTACGAGCAGTACTTC
CDR3aa: CASSPSQARGRYEQYF

abundance: once
v_gene: TRBV29-1
d_gene: TRBD2
j_gene: TRBJ2-3
CDR3nt: TGCAGCGTTGAAGCGATGGGAGCGGGAGGGCCCGAAGATACGCAGTATTTT
CDR3aa: CSVEAMGAGGPEDTQYF

abundance: NA
v_gene: TRBV27
d_gene: NA
j_gene: TRBJ2-1
CDR3nt: TGTGCCAGCAGACAGAGAGTCTCCTACAATGAGCAGTTCTTC
CDR3aa: CASRQRVSYNEQFF

abundance: NA
v_gene: TRBV18
d_gene: TRBD2
j_gene: TRBJ2-1
CDR3nt: TGTGCCAGCTCACCACCTTGGGCGGGAGGGGGCGATGAGCAGTTCTTC
CDR3aa: CASSPPWAGGGDEQFF

abundance: few
v_gene: TRBV5-1
d_gene: TRBD1
j_gene: TRBJ1-1
CDR3nt: TGCGCCAGCAGCTGGGGACAGTTGAACACTGAAGCTTTCTTT
CDR3aa: CASSWGQLNTEAFF

abundance: NA
v_gene: TRBV4-3
d_gene: TRBD1
j_gene: TRBJ1-2
CDR3nt: TGCGCCAGCAGCCCGGACAGGGGTGAGAGCTATGGCTACACCTTC
CDR3aa: CASSPDRGESYGYTF

abundance: NA
v_gene: TRBV7-9
d_gene: NA
j_gene: TRBJ2-1
CDR3nt: TGTGCCAGCTGCGGACCCGGGCCCTACAATGAGCAGTTCTTC
CDR3aa: CASCGPGPYNEQFF

abundance: NA
v_gene: TRBV6-5
d_gene: TRBD1
j_gene: TRBJ2-2
CDR3nt: TGTGCCAGCAGTTACGGGACAGGGACCACCGGGGAGCTGTTTTTT
CDR3aa: CASSYGTGTTGELFF

abundance: NA
v_gene: TRBV5-6
d_gene: NA
j_gene: TRBJ2-5
CDR3nt: TGTGCCAGCAGCGTGGCCGGGACGCAAGAGACCCAGTACTTC
CDR3aa: CASSVAGTQETQYF

abundance: once
v_gene: TRBV9
d_gene: TRBD1
j_gene: TRBJ2-7
CDR3nt: TGTGCCAGCAGCCCCGGGACAGCAGCCTACGAGCAGTACTTC
CDR3aa: CASSPGTAAYEQYF

abundance: NA
v_gene: TRBV29-1
d_gene: TRBD2
j_gene: TRBJ2-7
CDR3nt: TGCAGCGCCTCACCTGGGACTAGCGGCCACGAGCAGTACTTC
CDR3aa: CSASPGTSGHEQYF

abundance: NA
v_gene: TRBV9
d_gene: NA
j_gene: TRBJ1-1
CDR3nt: TGTGCCAGCAGCGAACAGCACATGAACACTGAAGCTTTCTTT
CDR3aa: CASSEQHMNTEAFF

abundance: NA
v_gene: TRBV7-6
d_gene: NA
j_gene: TRBJ2-1
CDR3nt: TGTGCCAGCAGCACCGAGATAGATGGTGAGCAGTTCTTC
CDR3aa: CASSTEIDGEQFF

abundance: NA
v_gene: TRBV2
d_gene: NA
j_gene: TRBJ1-1
CDR3nt: TGTGCCAGCAGTGAATTCGGGGGGGCCACTGAAGCTTTCTTT
CDR3aa: CASSEFGGATEAFF

abundance: NA
v_gene: TRBV13
d_gene: TRBD1
j_gene: TRBJ2-6
CDR3nt: TGTGCCAGCAGCTTAGGCGGTGGGACAGTGGCCTCTGGGGCCAACGTCCTGACTTTC
CDR3aa: CASSLGGGTVASGANVLTF